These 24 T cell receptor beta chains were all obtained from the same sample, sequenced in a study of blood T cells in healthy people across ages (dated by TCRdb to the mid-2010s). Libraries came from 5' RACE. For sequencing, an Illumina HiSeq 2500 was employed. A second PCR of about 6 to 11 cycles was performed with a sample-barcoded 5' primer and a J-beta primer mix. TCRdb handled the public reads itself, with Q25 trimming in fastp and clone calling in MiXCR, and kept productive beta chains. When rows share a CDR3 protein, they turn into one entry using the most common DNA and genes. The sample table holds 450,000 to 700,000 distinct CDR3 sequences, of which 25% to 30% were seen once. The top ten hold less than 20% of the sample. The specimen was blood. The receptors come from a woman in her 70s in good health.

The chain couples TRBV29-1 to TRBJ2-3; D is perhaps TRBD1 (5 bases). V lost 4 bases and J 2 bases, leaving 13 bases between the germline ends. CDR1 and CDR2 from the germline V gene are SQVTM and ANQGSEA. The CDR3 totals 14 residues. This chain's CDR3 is CSVGLNRNTDTQYF. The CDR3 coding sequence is TGCAGCGTTGGGCTAAACAGGAACACAGATACGCAGTATTTT.

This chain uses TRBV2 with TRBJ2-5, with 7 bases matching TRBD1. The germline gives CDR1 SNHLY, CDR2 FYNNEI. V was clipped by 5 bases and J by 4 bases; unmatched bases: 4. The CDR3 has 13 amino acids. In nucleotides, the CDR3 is TGTGCCAGCAGTTTTGGGACAGCAGAGACCCAGTACTTC. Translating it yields CASSFGTAETQYF. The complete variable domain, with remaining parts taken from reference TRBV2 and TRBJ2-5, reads EPEVTQTPSHQVTQMGQEVILRCVPISNHLYFYWYRQILGQKVEFLVSFYNNEISEKSEIFDDQFSVERPDGSNFTLKIRSTKLEDSAMYFCASSFGTAETQYFGPGTRLLVL.

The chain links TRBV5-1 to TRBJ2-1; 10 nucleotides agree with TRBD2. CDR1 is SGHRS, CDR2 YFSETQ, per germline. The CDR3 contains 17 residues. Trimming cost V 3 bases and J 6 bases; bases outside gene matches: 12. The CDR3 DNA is TGCGCCAGCAGCTGGACAGGACGGACTAGCGGTGGCAATGAGCAGTTCTTC. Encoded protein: CASSWTGRTSGGNEQFF.

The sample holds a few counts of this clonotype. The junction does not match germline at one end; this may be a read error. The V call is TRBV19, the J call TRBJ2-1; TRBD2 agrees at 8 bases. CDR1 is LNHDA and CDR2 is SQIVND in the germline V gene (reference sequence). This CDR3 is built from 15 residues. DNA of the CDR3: TGTGCCGGTAGTAATAGCGGGGCCTCCTACAATGAGCAGTTCTTC. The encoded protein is CAGSNSGASYNEQFF.

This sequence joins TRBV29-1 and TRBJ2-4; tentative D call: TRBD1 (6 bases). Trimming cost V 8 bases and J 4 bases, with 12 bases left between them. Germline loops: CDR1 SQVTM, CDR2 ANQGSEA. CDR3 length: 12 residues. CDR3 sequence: CSTGDTKNIQYF. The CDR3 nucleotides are TGCAGCACCGGGGACACGAAAAACATTCAGTACTTC.

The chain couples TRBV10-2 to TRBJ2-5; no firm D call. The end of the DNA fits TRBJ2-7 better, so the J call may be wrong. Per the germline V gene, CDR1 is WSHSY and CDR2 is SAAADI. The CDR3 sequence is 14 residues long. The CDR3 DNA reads TGCGCCAGCAGTGTGCTCGGTACCTCCTACGAGCAGTACTTC. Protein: CASSVLGTSYEQYF.

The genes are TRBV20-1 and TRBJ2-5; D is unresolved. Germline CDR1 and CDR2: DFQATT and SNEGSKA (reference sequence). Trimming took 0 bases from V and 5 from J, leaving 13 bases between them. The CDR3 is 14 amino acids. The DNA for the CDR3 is TGCAGTGCTAGAGATTGGACGGTGGAGGAGACCCAGTACTTC. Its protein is CSARDWTVEETQYF.

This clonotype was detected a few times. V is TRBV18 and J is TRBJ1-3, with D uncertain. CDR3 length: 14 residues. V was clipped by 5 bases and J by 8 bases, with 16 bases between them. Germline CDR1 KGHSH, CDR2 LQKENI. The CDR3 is CASSDRSAEDTIYF. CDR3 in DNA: TGTGCCAGCTCAGATCGGTCCGCCGAGGACACCATATATTTT.

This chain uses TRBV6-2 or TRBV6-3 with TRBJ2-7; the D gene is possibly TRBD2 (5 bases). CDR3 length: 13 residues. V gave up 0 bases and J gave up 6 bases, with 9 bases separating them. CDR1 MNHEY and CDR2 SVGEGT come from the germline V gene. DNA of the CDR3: TGTGCCAGCAGTTACTCGGGGAGCCTCGAGCAGTACTTC. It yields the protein CASSYSGSLEQYF.

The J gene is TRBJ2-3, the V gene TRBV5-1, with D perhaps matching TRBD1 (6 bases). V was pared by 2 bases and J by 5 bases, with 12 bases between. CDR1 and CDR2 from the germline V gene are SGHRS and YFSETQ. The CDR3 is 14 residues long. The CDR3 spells CASSFYRAGDTQYF. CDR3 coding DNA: TGCGCCAGCAGCTTTTACAGGGCGGGAGATACGCAGTATTTT.

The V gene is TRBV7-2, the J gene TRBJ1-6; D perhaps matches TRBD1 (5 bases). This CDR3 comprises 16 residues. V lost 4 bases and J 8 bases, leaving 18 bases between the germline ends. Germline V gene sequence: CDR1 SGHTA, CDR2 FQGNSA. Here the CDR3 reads CASSSPRQGLDSPLHF. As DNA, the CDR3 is TGTGCCAGCAGCTCCCCGAGGCAGGGCCTGGATTCACCCCTCCACTTT.

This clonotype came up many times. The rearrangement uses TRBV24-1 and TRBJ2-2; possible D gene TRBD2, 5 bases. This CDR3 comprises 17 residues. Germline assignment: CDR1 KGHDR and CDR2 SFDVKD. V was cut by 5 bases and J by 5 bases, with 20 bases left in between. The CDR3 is CATSVPAGSGLTGELFF. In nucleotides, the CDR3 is TGTGCCACCAGTGTCCCTGCCGGGTCGGGGTTAACCGGGGAGCTGTTTTTT.

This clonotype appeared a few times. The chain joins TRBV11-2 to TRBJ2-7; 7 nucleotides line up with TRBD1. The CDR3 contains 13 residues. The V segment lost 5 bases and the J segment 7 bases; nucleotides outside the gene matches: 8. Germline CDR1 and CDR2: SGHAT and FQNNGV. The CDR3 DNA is TGTGCCAGCAGCAGGACAGGAGCGCGGGAGCAGTACTTC. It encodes CASSRTGAREQYF.

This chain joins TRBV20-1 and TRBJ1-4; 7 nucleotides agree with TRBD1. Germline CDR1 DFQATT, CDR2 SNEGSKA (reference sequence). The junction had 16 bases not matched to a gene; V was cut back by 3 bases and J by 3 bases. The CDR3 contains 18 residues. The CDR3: CSARGYHSTGVANEKLFF. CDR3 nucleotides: TGCAGTGCTAGGGGATACCATTCTACAGGGGTGGCTAATGAAAAACTGTTTTTT.

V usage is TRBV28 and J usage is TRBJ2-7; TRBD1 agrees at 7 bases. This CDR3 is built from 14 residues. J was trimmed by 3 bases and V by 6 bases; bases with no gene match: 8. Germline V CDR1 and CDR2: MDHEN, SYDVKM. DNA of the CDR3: TGTGCCAGCAGATCCGGGACAGCAGTCTACGAGCAGTACTTC. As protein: CASRSGTAVYEQYF.

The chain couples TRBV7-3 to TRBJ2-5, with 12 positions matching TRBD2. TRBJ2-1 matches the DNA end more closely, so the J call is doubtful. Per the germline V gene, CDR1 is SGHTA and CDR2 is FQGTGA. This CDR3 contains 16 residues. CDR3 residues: CASSTTSGGPYNEQFF. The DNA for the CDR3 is TGTGCCAGCAGCACCACTAGCGGGGGGCCATACAATGAGCAGTTCTTC.

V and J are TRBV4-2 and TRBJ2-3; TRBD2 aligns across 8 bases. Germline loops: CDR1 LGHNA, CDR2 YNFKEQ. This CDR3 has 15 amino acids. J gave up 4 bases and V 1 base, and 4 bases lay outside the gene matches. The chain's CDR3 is CASSQGVAGPDTQYF. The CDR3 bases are TGTGCCAGCAGCCAAGGGGTAGCGGGGCCAGATACGCAGTATTTT.

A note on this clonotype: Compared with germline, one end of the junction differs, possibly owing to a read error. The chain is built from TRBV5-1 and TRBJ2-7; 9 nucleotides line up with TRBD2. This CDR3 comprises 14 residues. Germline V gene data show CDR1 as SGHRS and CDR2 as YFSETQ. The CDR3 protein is CASSPGTSSDEQYF. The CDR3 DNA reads TGCGCCAGCAGCCCCGGGACTAGCTCCGACGAGCAGTACTTC.

CDR3 region: CSARDRLNTEAFF. CDR3 coding DNA: TGCAGTGCTAGAGATAGGCTAAACACTGAAGCTTTCTTT. The chain uses TRBV20-1 and TRBJ1-1; D call uncertain. The CDR3 extends over 13 amino acids. Trimming shortened V by 0 bases and J by 2 bases, and 7 bases separated the two germline ends. The germline V gene encodes CDR1 DFQATT and CDR2 SNEGSKA (reference sequence).

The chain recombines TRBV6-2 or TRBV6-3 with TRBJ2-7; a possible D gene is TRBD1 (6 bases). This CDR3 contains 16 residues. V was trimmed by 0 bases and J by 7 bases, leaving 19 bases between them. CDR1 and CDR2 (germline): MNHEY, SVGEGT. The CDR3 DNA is TGTGCCAGCAGTTACTCGATGGGGGCCGCTTTATCGGAGCAGTACTTC. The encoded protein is CASSYSMGAALSEQYF.

CDR3 sequence (DNA): TGCAGTGCTCCGGGGCAGAGTCCGGGGGCGCGAACTGAAGCTTTCTTT. It yields the protein CSAPGQSPGARTEAFF. The chain carries TRBV20-1 and TRBJ1-1, with D perhaps matching TRBD1 (6 bases). CDR1 and CDR2 (germline): DFQATT, SNEGSKA (reference sequence). V was shortened by 5 bases and J by 5 bases, with 24 bases between the two germline ends. The CDR3 consists of 16 residues.

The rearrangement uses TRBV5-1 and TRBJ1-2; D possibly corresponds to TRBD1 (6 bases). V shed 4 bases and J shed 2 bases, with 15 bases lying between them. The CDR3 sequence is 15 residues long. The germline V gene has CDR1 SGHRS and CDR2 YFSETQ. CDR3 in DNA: TGCGCCAGCAGCACACAGGGTACAGGGAACTATGGCTACACCTTC. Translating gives CASSTQGTGNYGYTF.

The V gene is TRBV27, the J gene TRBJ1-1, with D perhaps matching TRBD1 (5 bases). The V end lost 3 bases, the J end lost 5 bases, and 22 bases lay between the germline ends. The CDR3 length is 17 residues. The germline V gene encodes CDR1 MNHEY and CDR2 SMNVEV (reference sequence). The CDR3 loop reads CASSLEGFRYGGTEAFF. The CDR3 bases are TGTGCCAGCAGTTTGGAGGGGTTTAGGTATGGTGGGACTGAAGCTTTCTTT.

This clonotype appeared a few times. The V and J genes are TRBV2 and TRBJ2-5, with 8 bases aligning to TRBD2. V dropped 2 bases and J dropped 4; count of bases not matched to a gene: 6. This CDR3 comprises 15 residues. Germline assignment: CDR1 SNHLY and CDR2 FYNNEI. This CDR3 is CASSEYRGGSETQYF. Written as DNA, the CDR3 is TGTGCCAGCAGTGAATACCGGGGGGGCTCAGAGACCCAGTACTTC.